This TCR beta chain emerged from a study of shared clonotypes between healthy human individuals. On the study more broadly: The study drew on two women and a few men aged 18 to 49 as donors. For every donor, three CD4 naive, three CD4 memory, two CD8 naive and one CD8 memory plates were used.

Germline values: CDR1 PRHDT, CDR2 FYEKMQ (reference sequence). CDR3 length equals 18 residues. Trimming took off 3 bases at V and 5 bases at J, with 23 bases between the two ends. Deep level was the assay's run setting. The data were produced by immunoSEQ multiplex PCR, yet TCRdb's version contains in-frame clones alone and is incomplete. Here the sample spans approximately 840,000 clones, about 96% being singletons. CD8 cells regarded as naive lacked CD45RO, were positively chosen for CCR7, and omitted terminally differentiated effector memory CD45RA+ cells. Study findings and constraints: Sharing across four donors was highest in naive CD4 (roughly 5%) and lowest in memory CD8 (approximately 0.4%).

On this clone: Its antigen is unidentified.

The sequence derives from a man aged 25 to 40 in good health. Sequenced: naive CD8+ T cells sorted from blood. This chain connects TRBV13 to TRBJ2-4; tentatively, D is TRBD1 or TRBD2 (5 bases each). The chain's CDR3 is CASSFPPGQALRENIQYF. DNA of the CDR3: TGTGCCAGCAGCTTTCCTCCGGGGCAGGCCCTCAGGGAAAACATTCAGTACTTC.